One T cell receptor beta chain is described in this entry. Its antigen is undetermined. The V gene end was trimmed by 5 bases and the J gene end by 9 bases; junction bases not matched to a gene: 20. CDR3 size: 17 residues. The germline V gene has CDR1 SGHDT and CDR2 YYEEEE. These data originate in a study of T cells in tuberculosis. Study at large: This South African cohort compared adolescents with or without latent tuberculosis against adults with active tuberculosis. The study's findings and limits: Smaller alpha distances in active tuberculosis partly reflected shorter CDR3-alpha lengths. Classification accuracy was around 85% (AUROC over 0.85) with the GMM-specific repertoire. Samples were chosen by availability of cryopreserved specimens.

TCRdb's copy holds only in-frame clones and misses some; the assay was immunoSEQ multiplex PCR. Of around 10,000 clones detected, approximately 94% appear once; the ten largest clones hold approximately 12%. Material: PBMCs. The J gene is TRBJ2-3, the V gene TRBV5-6, with 8 bases aligning to TRBD1. The clonotype was recovered from an adult with tuberculosis. The CDR3 nucleotides are TGTGCCAGCAGACTGGAAGGACAGGGAGCCCCCTTTAGAACGCAGTATTTT. Translating it yields CASRLEGQGAPFRTQYF.